Listed below are T cell receptor beta chains from one sample, sequenced in a study of identical twins. TCRdb itself ran the 5' RACE reads through MiXCR, one entry per CDR3 protein. The repertoire consists of some 1,600,000 distinct CDR3 sequences, with about 32% occurring once and the leading ten covering about 0.25%. Material: cord blood. Source of these receptors: a newborn girl in good health. Each CDR3 is given with its conserved first and last residue. The D gene is left open where the match is weak. Only some rows state a clone size, as once, few, many or a class for expanded clones.

J gene	clone size	V gene	D gene	CDR3 protein
TRBJ2-1	many	TRBV27	TRBD1	CASSYPGGLNEQFF
TRBJ1-5	NA	TRBV12-3/TRBV12-4	TRBD1	CASSVSGTGGDQPQHF
TRBJ1-2	NA	TRBV2	TRBD1	CASNTGGNGYTF
TRBJ1-5	few	TRBV28	TRBD1	CASTQTGGGMGSNQPQHF
TRBJ1-2	many	TRBV27	NA	CASSLSGTTYGYTF
TRBJ1-2	NA	TRBV20-1	NA	CSTLWAYGYTF
TRBJ2-3	many	TRBV25-1	NA	CASSARTSTDTQYF
TRBJ1-1	few	TRBV5-1	TRBD1	CASSSSTHGQGGTEAFF
TRBJ2-3	once	TRBV7-2	TRBD2	CASSFHAVAGGYTQYF
TRBJ2-7	NA	TRBV12-3/TRBV12-4	NA	CASSPDRYNEQYF
TRBJ2-3	NA	TRBV5-1	TRBD1	CASSRDRSSTDTQYF
TRBJ2-3	NA	TRBV6-6	NA	CASRTGTLYTDTQYF
TRBJ2-1	NA	TRBV20-1	TRBD2	CSARAYLPKLAGAYNEQFF
TRBJ1-2	few	TRBV20-1	TRBD1	CSARVGTGGGYTF
TRBJ1-2	NA	TRBV7-9	NA	CASSSGLSGYTF
TRBJ2-3	NA	TRBV6-6	NA	CASKWSTSTDTLYF
TRBJ1-2	few	TRBV7-9	NA	CASSFRPYYTF
TRBJ1-2	few	TRBV28	TRBD1	CASTGQASYGYTF
TRBJ2-1	NA	TRBV7-9	NA	CASSVLGTFTYNEQFF
TRBJ1-2	NA	TRBV20-1	NA	CSATKWTDYGYTF
TRBJ2-7	few	TRBV20-1	TRBD2	CSARDPGRGSYEQYF
TRBJ2-3	many	TRBV7-2	NA	CASSYRATDTQYF
TRBJ2-1	NA	TRBV20-1	TRBD2	CSARTHKHGLAGGVAYNEQFF
TRBJ2-3	NA	TRBV9	TRBD2	CASSAEGLAGTDTQYF
TRBJ1-4	NA	TRBV7-9	NA	CASSTSLGNEKLFF
TRBJ1-2	NA	TRBV6-5	NA	CASSYSGLPHYSYTF
TRBJ1-2	many	TRBV20-1	NA	CSAAPGDYGYTF
TRBJ2-7	NA	TRBV30	NA	CAWSVLAVSSYNEQYF
TRBJ2-1	NA	TRBV20-1	NA	CSFLLKGPNEQFF
TRBJ2-3	NA	TRBV20-1	NA	CSAQNRVGSTDTQYF
TRBJ2-1	once	TRBV24-1	TRBD1	CATPGGSYEQFF
TRBJ2-3	NA	TRBV12-3/TRBV12-4	NA	CASSTDEANTDAQYF
TRBJ1-2	few	TRBV30	NA	CAWSVRDVYGYTF
TRBJ2-7	NA	TRBV18	NA	CASSPEVGNYEQYF
TRBJ2-1	NA	TRBV14	NA	CASSLWGGGRDWNEQFF
TRBJ1-4	NA	TRBV5-1	TRBD1	CASSPHRGGEKLFF
TRBJ2-5	NA	TRBV27	TRBD2	CASSRYSGQTQYF
TRBJ1-5	NA	TRBV20-1	TRBD1	CSAPQGGQPQHF
TRBJ1-2	few	TRBV5-6	NA	CASSSTDFYGYTF
TRBJ1-3	NA	TRBV10-3	NA	CAISETGNSGNTIYF
TRBJ1-1	NA	TRBV6-1	NA	CASTFVGNTEAFF
TRBJ1-2	NA	TRBV7-2	NA	CASSFSALYGYTF
TRBJ1-1	NA	TRBV15	NA	CATSRVWGRVGDTEAFF
TRBJ2-2	NA	TRBV20-1	TRBD2	CSRTRLAGAGTGELFF
TRBJ2-3	few	TRBV11-2	NA	CASSSPLWAGTDTQYF
TRBJ2-1	many	TRBV10-3	NA	CAISESGDTIYNEQFF
TRBJ2-7	NA	TRBV6-5	NA	CASSYNWLGERNYEQYF
TRBJ2-1	NA	TRBV4-2	NA	CASSQAVRGVREQFF
TRBJ2-5	NA	TRBV11-2	NA	CASSLGGGVDQETQSF
TRBJ2-1	NA	TRBV28	TRBD2	CASRPWTSGYNEQFF
TRBJ2-3	few	TRBV5-5	NA	CASSFQFSGTDTQYF
TRBJ1-4	NA	TRBV15	NA	CATSRPRRANEKLFF
TRBJ1-6	NA	TRBV20-1	TRBD1	CSARPGGQANLPLHF
TRBJ1-4	few	TRBV11-2	NA	CASSLAPGALNEKLFF
TRBJ1-1	NA	TRBV20-1	NA	CSARDQQHGTANTEAFF
TRBJ2-4	many	TRBV6-5	NA	CATERGWSKNIQYF
TRBJ2-2	few	TRBV12-3/TRBV12-4	TRBD2	CASSFPASGNTGELFF
TRBJ1-4	NA	TRBV12-3/TRBV12-4	NA	CASSLGVRNEKLFF
TRBJ2-4	few	TRBV5-1	NA	CASSLEGPKNIQYF